The present entry profiles one T cell receptor (beta chain) with its context. In this sample, this clone turned up once. Its antigen has not been determined. No much larger clone is present one base from it, and per-base qualities are unavailable. TCRbeta CDR3 regions were amplified from genomic DNA using the immunoSEQ Assay, a bias-controlled multiplex PCR. Processing in the source paper ran as follows. Within the assay, amplification of reference gene primers was used to estimate how many nucleated cells each sample contained. Sequence reads were collapsed and filtered to measure the absolute abundance of every unique TCRbeta CDR3 rearrangement. Productive Simpson clonality was computed per sample as the square root of Simpson's diversity index over productive rearrangements. The clones in this table, taken by TCRdb from immuneACCESS, are in-frame only. Not every clone is retained; where verified, under half of the shortfall comes from an unresolved V gene, and the cause of the rest is unknown. V, J and clone size are taken as reported in that table, and D and trimming were inferred from the DNA itself. The sample table lists roughly 380,000 clones, 88% of them with a count of one. Approximately 1% of the sample is taken by the ten largest.

These data are taken from a study of blood T cell repertoires in COVID-19 (dated by TCRdb to the early 2020s). Background for the entire study: Collaborator samples came from the United States, Italy and Spain and covered acute and convalescent phases of COVID-19. The dataset comprised deeply sampled blood TCRbeta repertoires from subjects exposed to, actively infected with, or recovered from COVID-19. The sample metadata nearly always contained a de-identified subject ID, COVID-19 status, age in years and sex. The prospective study material was composed of cDNA or gDNA derived from T cells, B-cell-depleted T cells, or PBMCs. Where HLA class I and class II types were available, the types were taken from metadata supplied by the sample provider, not from assay-based typing. The repertoires were released in a freely available public database meant as a resource for research on the immune response to SARS-CoV-2. The samples were drawn from two sources: the first 160 participants of the ongoing ImmuneRACE study, and fewer than 1,500 subjects contributed by 6 global collaborators. Results the study describes overall, beyond this receptor: The amount of clinical and demographic metadata varied by source and participant and was provided uncurated.

Participants in the prospective study were aged roughly 18 to 100 years, lived in some 24 United States geographic areas, and enrolled through a virtual design. In the prospective study, cohorts were assigned on the basis of participant-reported clinical history obtained from a screening survey and a study questionnaire. Exposed participants were defined as having been in contact with someone with a PCR-confirmed or clinician-diagnosed COVID-19 case within 2 weeks of study entry. In the prospective study, whole blood, serum and a nasopharyngeal or oropharyngeal swab were collected from each participant by mobile phlebotomists. Additional blood draws and questionnaires over an approximately two-month period could optionally be provided by prospective study participants. Before DNA extraction, prospective study blood samples were shipped either frozen or at room temperature. In the germline V gene (reference sequence), CDR1 corresponds to LNHDA and CDR2 to SQIVND. CDR3 length: 15 amino acids, cysteine to phenylalanine. Only the CDR3 DNA is retained, 45 bases long and in frame from the first base. V is shortened by 0 bases, J by 4 bases, and the region joining them spans 9 bases.

The receptor's source is a woman in her 30s who had been exposed to COVID-19. Sequencing was carried out using PBMCs or T cells enriched from blood (not recorded which). The rearranged segments are TRBV19 and TRBJ2-2, and perhaps TRBD2 as D gene, on 5 matching bases. The nucleotide sequence reads TGTGCCAGTAGTATAGAGGACTCGACCACCGGGGAGCTGTTTTTT. It codes for CASSIEDSTTGELFF.